This entry lists 9 T cell receptor beta chains sequenced from one sample in a study of tumor-infiltrating lymphocytes in primary liver carcinoma. From 500 ng total RNA, TCR beta cDNA was generated with a primer in the constant region. It was through three nested multiplex PCR rounds of slightly modified ARM-PCR that TCR beta libraries arose. It was with TRBV1-TRBV30 forward primers and a C-beta reverse primer that the first two PCR rounds were run, at roughly 11 cycles each. TCRdb ran MiXCR on the multiplex PCR reads and lists one entry per CDR3 protein. The sample records about 21,000 distinct CDR3 sequences, 75% to 80% being singletons. RNA and DNA were co-extracted from about 19-30 mg of unsorted bulk tissue. Sample: liver tumor tissue from sampling region 1. Indicated subset: tumor region T1, superior pole. The source is a woman in her twenties or thirties with primary liver carcinoma and hepatitis B virus infection.

A remark on this clonotype: The junction departs from the called germline gene at one end, perhaps through a read error. The rearrangement joins TRBV6-1 to TRBJ1-2; D gene ambiguous. CDR1 and CDR2 (germline): MNHNS, SASEGT. This CDR3 is built from 18 residues. CDR3 in amino acids: CSGSGRFLVLRSNYGYTF. CDR3 nucleotide sequence: TGTTCCGGCAGTGGACGGTTCCTGGTCCTTAGATCTAACTATGGCTACACTTTC.

This clonotype has a single count. J is TRBJ1-2 and V is TRBV29-1; no firm D call. The CDR3 covers 12 residues. CDR1 and CDR2 from the germline V gene are SQVTM and ANQGSEA. CDR3 residues: CRVVHRGGGYTF. The CDR3 nucleotides read TGCAGAGTCGTCCATCGGGGTGGCGGCTACACCTTC.

On this clonotype: A read error may produce the germline difference seen at one junction end. The chain recombines TRBV11-1 with TRBJ1-1; 7 nucleotides align to TRBD1. This CDR3 has 15 residues. Germline V gene lookup returns CDR1 SGHAT and CDR2 FQDESV (reference sequence). The DNA for the CDR3 is TGTACCAGCAGCTCAACCGGGACAGTGGACACTGAAGCGTTCTTT. This codes for CTSSSTGTVDTEAFF. Variable domain in full (rest from reference TRBV11-1 and TRBJ1-1): EAEVAQSPRYKITEKSQAVAFWCDPISGHATLYWYRQILGQGPELLVQFQDESVVDDSQLPKDRFSAERLKGVDSTLKIQPAELGDSAMYLCTSSSTGTVDTEAFFGQGTRLTVV.

Remarks on this clonotype: It is likely a read error, because the conserved phenylalanine at the end of the CDR3 is missing. The DNA is omitted, as the CDR3 cannot be located on it reliably, and the CDR3 follows TCRdb's listing. The chain carries TRBV11-2 and TRBJ2-7; the tabulated D call, TRBD1, remains unverified against the DNA. The CDR3 has 17 residues if both end residues are counted. The germline V gene has CDR1 SGHAT and CDR2 FQNNGV. The CDR3 protein is CASSTTGGGSWTYGQHS.

Of note for this clonotype: The conserved closing phenylalanine or tryptophan is absent in this CDR3, likely reflecting a read error. V gene TRBV14 combines with J gene TRBJ1-2; D unresolved. The germline CDR1 and CDR2 sequences are SGHDN and FVKESK. CDR3 length equals 13 residues. The CDR3 DNA reads as TGTGCCAACAGCCATCCCCAGCTGGGTGGCTACACCTCC. Its translation is CANSHPQLGGYTS.

This clonotype is labeled as large (0.1 to 1%). The chain is built from TRBV6-5 and TRBJ2-4; D is perhaps TRBD1 (5 bases). The CDR3 runs 13 residues. V was shortened by 10 bases and J by 6 bases, with 16 bases between the two germline ends. Germline V gene data show CDR1 as MNHEY and CDR2 as SVGAGI. CDR3 sequence reads: CATSRGLRNIQYF. The CDR3 DNA follows: TGTGCCACTAGTAGGGGCCTGAGAAACATTCAGTACTTC.

In its sample, this clonotype was seen a few times. Compared with germline, one end of the junction differs, possibly owing to a read error. The chain carries TRBV14 and TRBJ2-1, with 7 nucleotides matching TRBD1. Looked up from germline, CDR1 is SGHDN and CDR2 is FVKESK. The CDR3 sequence is 15 residues long. For the CDR3, the DNA is TGTGCCAGCAGCCCTAGGGACAGAGTTTACAATGAGCAGTCCTTC. Amino acids: CASSPRDRVYNEQSF.

There are many counts of this clonotype. This chain connects TRBV2 to TRBJ1-6; TRBD1 agrees at 8 bases. There are 15 residues in the CDR3. V dropped 7 bases and J dropped 7; count of bases not matched to a gene: 9. CDR1 and CDR2 from the germline V gene are SNHLY and FYNNEI. The CDR3 loop is CASTEGRQGNSPLHF. CDR3 bases: TGTGCCAGCACGGAGGGGCGACAGGGGAATTCACCCCTCCACTTT.

This rearrangement joins TRBV14 to TRBJ2-7, with no clear D. The length of the CDR3 is 11 residues. Per the germline V gene, CDR1 is SGHDN and CDR2 is FVKESK. The V end was cut by 3 bases, the J end by 10 bases, with 10 bases between. The CDR3 protein is CASSHHHIQYF. The CDR3 DNA reads TGTGCCAGCAGCCACCACCACATCCAGTACTTC. The full variable domain, with the rest looked up from reference TRBV14 and TRBJ2-7, is EAGVTQFPSHSVIEKGQTVTLRCDPISGHDNLYWYRRVMGKEIKFLLHFVKESKQDESGMPNNRFLAERTGGTYSTLKVQPAELEDSGVYFCASSHHHIQYFGPGTRLTVT.